A selection of T cell receptor beta chains follows, all from one sample in a study of beta chain features in type 1 diabetes. Profiling relied on immunoSEQ multiplex PCR, and the TCRdb table lists in-frame clones only, not all of them. The data show about 150,000 clones, 7.5% to 9.5% seen once. The sample consisted of central memory CD4+ T cells from blood. Every receptor here comes from a woman younger than 35 in good health. The CDR3 runs from the conserved cysteine through the conserved F or W. A D gene is named only where the DNA matches it firmly. Expanded clones get a size class; other rows say once, few or many, or leave the size out.

size,V,D,J,DNA,CDR3
few,TRBV7-2,-,TRBJ1-2,TGTGCCAGCAGCTTAGCGGAGGCGGTGGGATATGGCTACACCTTC,CASSLAEAVGYGYTF
few,TRBV7-2,TRBD2,TRBJ2-1,TGTGCCAGCAGCTTACAAGCGGGAACGGTCTACAATGAGCAGTTCTTC,CASSLQAGTVYNEQFF
few,TRBV5-4,TRBD1,TRBJ2-3,TGTGCCAGCAGCCCCCGGGACAGGGCGACAGATACGCAGTATTTT,CASSPRDRATDTQYF
-,TRBV4-2,-,TRBJ1-1,TGTGCCAGCAGCCAAGATGTCCACAGCCGGAACACTGAAGCTTTCTTT,CASSQDVHSRNTEAFF
-,TRBV4-1,TRBD2,TRBJ2-2,TGCGCCAGCAGCCACGTGACTAGCGGGAGGACAGGGGAGCTGTTTTTT,CASSHVTSGRTGELFF
few,TRBV7-2,TRBD2,TRBJ2-7,TGTGCCAGCAGCTTAGCCACCCTACTAGCGGGAGATCCCGAGCAGTACTTC,CASSLATLLAGDPEQYF
few,TRBV7-3,TRBD1,TRBJ2-2,TGTGCCAGCAGCTTAATGCCCGCACAGGGGCGCGGGGAGCTGTTTTTT,CASSLMPAQGRGELFF
few,TRBV18,-,TRBJ2-3,TGTGCCAGCTCACCAGGGGTGGACTCTCGCGAATCGCAGTATTTT,CASSPGVDSRESQYF
few,TRBV19,TRBD2,TRBJ2-4,TGTGCCAGTAGTAGACTAGCGGGAGCCAAAAACATTCAGTACTTC,CASSRLAGAKNIQYF
-,TRBV29-1,TRBD1,TRBJ1-1,TGCAGCGTGACCGGGACAGTAAACACTGAAGCTTTCTTT,CSVTGTVNTEAFF
few,TRBV5-1,-,TRBJ1-2,TGCGCCAGCAGCTGGGAAACAGGGCCCGGTGGCTACACCTTC,CASSWETGPGGYTF
-,TRBV7-9,TRBD1,TRBJ2-5,TGTGCCAGCAGCTGGGACAGGGGGCCAGAGACCCAGTACTTC,CASSWDRGPETQYF
few,TRBV7-2,TRBD2,TRBJ2-3,TGTGCCAGCAGCTTCGGGACTAGCGGGGGGGCCGGCACAGATACGCAGTATTTT,CASSFGTSGGAGTDTQYF
few,TRBV6-5,TRBD1,TRBJ1-2,TGTGCCAGCAGTTCCTGGGACAGCGCATATGGCTACACCTTC,CASSSWDSAYGYTF
few,TRBV4-3,-,TRBJ1-1,TGCGCCAGCAGCCAATCAGTGAACACTGAAGCTTTCTTT,CASSQSVNTEAFF
-,TRBV7-9,-,TRBJ1-1,TGTGCCAGCAGCTTAGACGGGACTGAAGCTTTCTTT,CASSLDGTEAFF
few,TRBV7-3,TRBD2,TRBJ2-1,TGTGCCAGCAGCTCGCGGGAGTTAGGGCAGTTCTTC,CASSSRELGQFF
-,TRBV18,TRBD1,TRBJ1-1,TGTGCCAGCTCACTACAGGGGGCGGAAGCTTTCTTT,CASSLQGAEAFF
-,TRBV6-4,-,TRBJ2-3,TGTGCCAGCTCGCCAGGGCTGGTCACAGATACGCAGTATTTT,CASSPGLVTDTQYF
few,TRBV11-2,TRBD1,TRBJ2-3,TGTGCCAGCAGCCAGGACAGGGGGGTAGATACGCAGTATTTT,CASSQDRGVDTQYF
few,TRBV4-2,TRBD1,TRBJ1-2,TGTGCCAGCAGCCAAGATCTGAAGGGGGCGAACGGCTACACCTTC,CASSQDLKGANGYTF
few,TRBV5-6,-,TRBJ2-4,TGTGCCAGCGAGACCCGAGGGCGGTCCAACATTCAGTACTTC,CASETRGRSNIQYF
-,TRBV25-1,-,TRBJ1-5,TGTGCCAGCCAACGGGGATATCAGCCCCAGCATTTT,CASQRGYQPQHF
few,TRBV30,-,TRBJ1-5,TGTGCCTGGAGCGGTAGCGGGGTTCAGCCCCAGCATTTT,CAWSGSGVQPQHF
few,TRBV18,-,TRBJ2-5,TGTGCCAGCTCACCACCGGTAGCGCTTGCACAAGAGACCCAGTACTTC,CASSPPVALAQETQYF
-,TRBV15,TRBD1,TRBJ2-7,TGTGCCACCAGCAGCCGGGACAGGTTCTACGAGCAGTACTTC,CATSSRDRFYEQYF
-,TRBV27,TRBD1,TRBJ2-7,TGTGCCAGCAGTTTCCGGGACAGGACCTACGAGCAGTACTTC,CASSFRDRTYEQYF
-,TRBV4-1,-,TRBJ2-7,TGCGCCAGCAGCCCCGAAGGGGCAAGGTCCTACGAGCAGTACTTC,CASSPEGARSYEQYF
few,TRBV5-1,-,TRBJ2-7,TGCGCCAGCAGCCTCGCCCCCGGGAGTCGGTACGAGCAGTACTTC,CASSLAPGSRYEQYF
-,TRBV6-6,-,TRBJ1-1,TGTGCCAGCAGTTCCAGGATGGAAGCTTTCTTT,CASSSRMEAFF
few,TRBV6-1,-,TRBJ2-5,TGTGCCAGCAGGGAGTGGACCCAGTACTTC,CASREWTQYF
few,TRBV6-5,TRBD2,TRBJ2-7,TGTGCCAGCAGTTACAAGGGAGGGGACTACGAGCAGTACTTC,CASSYKGGDYEQYF